Below, 24 T cell receptor beta chains from the same sample are listed, as sequenced in a study of blood T cell repertoires in COVID-19. TCRdb's copy holds only in-frame clones and misses some; the assay was immunoSEQ multiplex PCR. Found here are about 170,000 clones, about 88% of them singletons; the top ten hold approximately 2%. The sequencing input was peripheral blood. The receptors were sampled from a man between 50 and 59 years old who had recovered from COVID-19.

V gene TRBV2 combines with J gene TRBJ2-7; 11 bases are shared with TRBD2. The length of the CDR3 is 16 residues. The germline CDR1 and CDR2 sequences are SNHLY and FYNNEI. The trim removed 6 bases at V and 1 base at J, leaving 8 bases unmatched. The CDR3 loop reads CASSGRLAGISYEQYF. CDR3 sequence (DNA): TGTGCCAGCAGCGGGAGACTAGCGGGGATTTCCTACGAGCAGTACTTC. Complete variable domain (other parts from reference TRBV2 and TRBJ2-7): EPEVTQTPSHQVTQMGQEVILRCVPISNHLYFYWYRQILGQKVEFLVSFYNNEISEKSEIFDDQFSVERPDGSNFTLKIRSTKLEDSAMYFCASSGRLAGISYEQYFGPGTRLTVT.

CDR3 loop: CALNRGTGELFF. The CDR3 coding sequence is TGTGCCTTAAACAGGGGCACCGGGGAGCTGTTTTTT. The chain links TRBV30 to TRBJ2-2; 7 bases line up with TRBD1. The CDR3 totals 12 residues. J gave up 4 bases and V 7 bases, and 3 bases lay outside the gene matches. Germline V gene data show CDR1 as GTSNPN and CDR2 as SVGIG (reference sequence).

J is TRBJ2-1 and V is TRBV11-2, with TRBD2 identical over 11 bases. Germline lookup yields CDR1 SGHAT and CDR2 FQNNGV. Trimming cost V 2 bases and J 10 bases; bases outside gene matches: 10. The CDR3 totals 16 residues. The CDR3 sequence is CASSLNLLAGAREQFF. CDR3 in DNA: TGTGCCAGCAGCTTAAATCTACTAGCGGGAGCCCGGGAGCAGTTCTTC.

The chain has TRBV27 and TRBJ2-3; 9 bases map to TRBD2. V was clipped by 8 bases and J by 1 base; unmatched bases: 7. Looked up from germline, CDR1 is MNHEY and CDR2 is SMNVEV (reference sequence). The CDR3 is 15 amino acids. The CDR3 coding sequence is TGTGCCAGCCGTAGCGGGGGCCGGGGCACAGATACGCAGTATTTT. This sequence encodes CASRSGGRGTDTQYF.

The chain joins TRBV30 to TRBJ2-5, with D perhaps TRBD2 (6 bases). The ends were cut back, 4 bases at V and 0 bases at J, with 9 bases in the middle. This CDR3 region has 13 residues. The germline V gene has CDR1 GTSNPN and CDR2 SVGIG (reference sequence). The CDR3 DNA follows: TGTGCCTGGATGCCTAGCGACCAAGAGACCCAGTACTTC. Translating gives CAWMPSDQETQYF.

V usage is TRBV6-4 and J usage is TRBJ1-1; D possibly corresponds to TRBD1 (6 bases). Between the trimmed V and J ends, which lost 2 bases and 8 bases, there was a span of 12 bases. The CDR3 totals 13 residues. Germline lookup yields CDR1 MRHNA and CDR2 SNTAGT. The CDR3 here is CASSDRGGDEAFF. The CDR3 DNA reads as TGTGCCAGCAGTGACCGCGGGGGCGACGAAGCTTTCTTT.

The chain joins TRBV27 to TRBJ2-7; 10 bases map to TRBD1. With V trimmed by 5 bases and J by 11 bases, 12 bases remained unmatched. CDR3 length: 14 residues. Germline loops: CDR1 MNHEY, CDR2 SMNVEV (reference sequence). The CDR3 nucleotides read TGTGCCAGCAGTCCGCCCGGGACAGGGGCCCCGAAGTACTTC. Translation gives CASSPPGTGAPKYF.

The chain joins TRBV24-1 to TRBJ2-2; no clear D gene. Germline CDR1 and CDR2: KGHDR and SFDVKD. V was trimmed by 3 bases and J by 6 bases, leaving 13 bases between them. The CDR3 has 15 amino acids. The CDR3 bases are TGTGCCACCAGTGATGCGACCCAGGTGTCCGGGGAGCTGTTTTTT. It encodes CATSDATQVSGELFF.

V usage is TRBV6-5 and J usage is TRBJ1-6; D not resolved. Trimming left V 6 bases short and J 7 bases short, with 4 bases between. Germline values: CDR1 MNHEY, CDR2 SVGAGI. The CDR3 is 11 residues long. In DNA form, the CDR3 reads TGTGCCAGCAGACAGAATTCACCCCTCCACTTT. Translating it yields CASRQNSPLHF.

The V call is TRBV9, the J call TRBJ1-2, with D possibly matching TRBD1 (6 bases). The germline CDR1 and CDR2 sequences are SGDLS and YYNGEE. V lost 4 bases and J lost 5, with 12 bases in between. The CDR3 runs 13 residues. The CDR3 loop is CASSPSGAYGYTF. For the CDR3, the DNA is TGTGCCAGCAGCCCATCAGGGGCATATGGCTACACCTTC.

The rearrangement uses TRBV7-8 and TRBJ1-1, with TRBD1 matching 7 bases. Germline CDR1 and CDR2: SGHVS and FQNEAQ. Trimming removed 5 bases from V and 11 bases from J; junction bases left unmatched: 5. The CDR3 loop spans 11 amino acids. CDR3: CASSRGQAAFF. CDR3 DNA sequence: TGTGCCAGCAGCCGAGGACAGGCGGCTTTCTTT. The entire variable domain, with the rest obtained from reference TRBV7-8 and TRBJ1-1, is as follows: GAGVSQSPRYKVAKRGQDVALRCDPISGHVSLFWYQQALGQGPEFLTYFQNEAQLDKSGLPSDRFFAERPEGSVSTLKIQRTQQEDSAVYLCASSRGQAAFFGQGTRLTVV.

This clone has a single count. The rearrangement uses TRBV6-4 and TRBJ2-7; D is unresolved. The V gene lost 5 bases and the J gene lost 0 bases, with 8 bases spanning the gap. Germline CDR1 and CDR2: MRHNA and SNTAGT. The CDR3 extends over 13 amino acids. CDR3 in amino acids: CASSFGSSYEQYF. CDR3 bases: TGTGCCAGCAGTTTCGGTAGCTCCTACGAGCAGTACTTC.

This CDR3 reads CASSQDHTNEQFF. CDR3 in DNA: TGTGCCAGCAGCCAAGATCACACCAATGAGCAGTTCTTC. V and J are TRBV14 and TRBJ2-1; unclear D gene. This CDR3 has 13 residues. Germline V gene sequence: CDR1 SGHDN, CDR2 FVKESK. V lost 0 bases, J lost 6 bases, and 6 bases lay in between.

J is TRBJ2-5 and V is TRBV18; no clear D. This CDR3 comprises 13 residues. With 3 bases removed from V and 4 bases from J, the gap between germline ends came to 9 bases. Germline assignment: CDR1 KGHSH and CDR2 LQKENI. The CDR3 loop reads CASSPDMVETQYF. CDR3 DNA sequence: TGTGCCAGCTCACCCGACATGGTAGAGACCCAGTACTTC.

The chain couples TRBV5-5 to TRBJ1-3; tentative D call: TRBD1 (5 bases). V lost 4 bases to trimming and J lost 6 bases, with 14 bases between them. CDR1 SGHKS and CDR2 YYEKEE come from the germline V gene (reference sequence). The CDR3 runs 14 residues. CDR3 residues: CASSPGRRENTIYF. Here the CDR3 DNA reads TGTGCCAGCAGCCCAGGGAGGAGAGAAAACACCATATATTTT.

This chain links TRBV9 with TRBJ1-1; D is uncertain. CDR1 is SGDLS, CDR2 YYNGEE, per germline. V gave up 2 bases and J gave up 1 base, with 12 bases separating them. This CDR3 spans 15 amino acids. CDR3 DNA: TGTGCCAGCAGCGTCCTTGACACGGCGAACACTGAAGCTTTCTTT. It is translated as CASSVLDTANTEAFF.

The CDR3 loop is CASSQSGSKQETQYF. The CDR3 DNA reads TGTGCCAGCAGCCAGAGCGGGAGCAAGCAAGAGACCCAGTACTTC. This rearrangement joins TRBV7-2 to TRBJ2-5; 8 bases are shared with TRBD2. The CDR3 covers 15 residues. V lost 5 bases and J lost 2; bases outside the gene matches: 7. Looked up from germline, CDR1 is SGHTA and CDR2 is FQGNSA.

This clone has just a few counts. The chain employs TRBV4-3 and TRBJ2-7, with 8 bases identical to TRBD1. V lost 0 bases, J lost 0 bases, and 10 bases stayed unmatched. The CDR3 is 18 residues long. CDR1 is LGHNA and CDR2 is YSLEER in the germline V gene. The CDR3 sequence is CASSQDIYGQGPSYEQYF. The CDR3 DNA sequence: TGCGCCAGCAGCCAAGATATTTATGGACAGGGCCCCTCCTACGAGCAGTACTTC.

The rearrangement joins TRBV7-2 to TRBJ2-7; D is perhaps TRBD1 (6 bases). Germline values: CDR1 SGHTA, CDR2 FQGNSA. This CDR3 spans 14 amino acids. Trimming pared 1 base from V and 5 bases from J, leaving 12 bases between. As DNA, the CDR3 is TGTGCCAGCAGCTTAGAGGTCAGGGACAACGAGCAGTACTTC. Protein: CASSLEVRDNEQYF.

J is TRBJ1-5 and V is TRBV7-9; unclear D gene. The germline V gene has CDR1 SEHNR and CDR2 FQNEAQ (reference sequence). V lost 7 bases and J 0 bases, leaving 7 bases between the germline ends. This CDR3 is 13 amino acids long. The CDR3 region is CASNLYSNQPQHF. In DNA form, the CDR3 reads TGTGCCAGCAATCTGTATAGCAATCAGCCCCAGCATTTT.

The genes are TRBV19 and TRBJ2-6; 14 bases are a match to TRBD2. Per the germline V gene, CDR1 is LNHDA and CDR2 is SQIVND (reference sequence). V trimming: 7 bases; J trimming: 0 bases; junction bases outside the gene matches: 11. The CDR3 runs 20 residues. CDR3: CASTPGTSGGIISGANVLTF. The CDR3 nucleotides read TGTGCCAGTACCCCGGGGACTAGCGGGGGCATAATCTCTGGGGCCAACGTCCTGACTTTC.

V and J are TRBV11-2 and TRBJ2-7; 9 nucleotides line up with TRBD1. Per germline, CDR1 SGHAT and CDR2 FQNNGV. The CDR3 length is 14 residues. The V gene end was trimmed by 5 bases and the J gene end by 6 bases; junction bases not matched to a gene: 8. The CDR3 region is CASSKRDRAGEQYF. The CDR3 coding sequence is TGTGCCAGCAGCAAGCGGGACAGGGCGGGCGAGCAGTACTTC.

The V and J genes are TRBV10-1 and TRBJ2-3, with 7 bases matching TRBD2. The CDR3 is 13 residues long. Trimming removed 6 bases from V and 3 bases from J; junction bases left unmatched: 3. The germline V gene encodes CDR1 WNHNN and CDR2 SYGVQD (reference sequence). The CDR3 loop reads CASSREGTDTQYF. The CDR3 DNA follows: TGCGCCAGCAGCAGGGAGGGGACAGATACGCAGTATTTT.

The chain has TRBV7-2 and TRBJ2-7; 8 bases line up with TRBD2. The CDR3 loop spans 16 amino acids. Trimming cost V 0 bases and J 2 bases; bases outside gene matches: 6. CDR1 is SGHTA and CDR2 is FQGNSA in the germline V gene. CDR3 loop: CASSLAPSGLAYEQYF. CDR3 nucleotide sequence: TGTGCCAGCAGCTTAGCCCCTAGCGGGCTCGCCTACGAGCAGTACTTC.